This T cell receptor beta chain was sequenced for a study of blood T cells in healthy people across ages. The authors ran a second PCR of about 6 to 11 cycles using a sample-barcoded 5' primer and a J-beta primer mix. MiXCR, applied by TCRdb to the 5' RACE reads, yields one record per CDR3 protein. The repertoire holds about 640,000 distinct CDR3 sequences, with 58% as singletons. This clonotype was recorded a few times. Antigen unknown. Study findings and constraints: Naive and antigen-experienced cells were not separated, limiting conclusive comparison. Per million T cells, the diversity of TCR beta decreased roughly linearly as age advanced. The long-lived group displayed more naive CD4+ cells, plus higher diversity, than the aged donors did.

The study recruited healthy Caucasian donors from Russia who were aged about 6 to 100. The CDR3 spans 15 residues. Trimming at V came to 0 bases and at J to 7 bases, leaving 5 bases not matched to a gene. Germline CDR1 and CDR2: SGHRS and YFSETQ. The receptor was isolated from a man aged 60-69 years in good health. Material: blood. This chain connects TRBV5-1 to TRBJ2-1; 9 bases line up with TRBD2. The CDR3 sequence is CASSLVSGGRNEQFF. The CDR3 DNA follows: TGCGCCAGCAGCTTGGTGAGCGGGGGGCGGAATGAGCAGTTCTTC.